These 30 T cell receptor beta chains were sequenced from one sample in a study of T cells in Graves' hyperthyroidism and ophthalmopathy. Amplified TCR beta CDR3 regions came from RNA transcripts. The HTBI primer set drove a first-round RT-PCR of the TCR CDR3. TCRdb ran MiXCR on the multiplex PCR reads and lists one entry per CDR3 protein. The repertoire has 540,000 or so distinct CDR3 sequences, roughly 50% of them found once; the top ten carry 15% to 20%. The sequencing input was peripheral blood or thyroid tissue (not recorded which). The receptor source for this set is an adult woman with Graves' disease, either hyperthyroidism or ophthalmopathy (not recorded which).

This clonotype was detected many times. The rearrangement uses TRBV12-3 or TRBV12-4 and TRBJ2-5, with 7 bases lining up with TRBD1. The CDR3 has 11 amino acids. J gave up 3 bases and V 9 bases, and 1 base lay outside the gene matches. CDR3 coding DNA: TGTGCCAGTGGACAGGAAGAGACCCAGTACTTC. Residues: CASGQEETQYF.

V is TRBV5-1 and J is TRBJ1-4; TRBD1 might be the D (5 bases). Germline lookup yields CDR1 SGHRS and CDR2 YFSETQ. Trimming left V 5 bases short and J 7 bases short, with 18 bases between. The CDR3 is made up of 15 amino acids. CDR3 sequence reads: CASSTGGARGEKLFF. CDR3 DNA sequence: TGCGCCAGCAGTACCGGAGGGGCAAGGGGTGAAAAACTGTTTTTT.

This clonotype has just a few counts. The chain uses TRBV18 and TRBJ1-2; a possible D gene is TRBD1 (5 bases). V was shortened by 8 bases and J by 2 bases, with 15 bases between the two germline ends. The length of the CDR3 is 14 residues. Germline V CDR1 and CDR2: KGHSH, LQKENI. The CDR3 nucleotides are TGTGCCAGCACCCGACAGACCACAAACTATGGCTACACCTTC. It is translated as CASTRQTTNYGYTF.

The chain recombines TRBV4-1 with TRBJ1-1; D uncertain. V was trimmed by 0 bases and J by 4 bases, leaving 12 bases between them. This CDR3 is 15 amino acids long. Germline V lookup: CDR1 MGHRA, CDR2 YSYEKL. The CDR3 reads CASSQDTVGSTEAFF. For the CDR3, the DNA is TGCGCCAGCAGCCAAGATACCGTAGGGAGCACTGAAGCTTTCTTT.

The CDR3 DNA follows: TGTGCCATCAGTGAGGTAGCGGGCAATCAGCCCCAGCATTTT. Its protein is CAISEVAGNQPQHF. The gene calls are TRBV10-3 and TRBJ1-5; no clear D gene. Trimming took off 2 bases at V and 2 bases at J, with 7 bases between the two ends. The CDR3 loop spans 14 amino acids. Germline CDR1 and CDR2: ENHRY and SYGVKD.

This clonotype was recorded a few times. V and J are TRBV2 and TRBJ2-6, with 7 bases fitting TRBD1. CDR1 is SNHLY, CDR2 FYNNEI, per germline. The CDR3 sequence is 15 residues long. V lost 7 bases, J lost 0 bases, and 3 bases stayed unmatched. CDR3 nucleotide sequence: TGTGCCAGCACTAGACAGGGCTCTGGGGCCAACGTCCTGACTTTC. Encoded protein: CASTRQGSGANVLTF.

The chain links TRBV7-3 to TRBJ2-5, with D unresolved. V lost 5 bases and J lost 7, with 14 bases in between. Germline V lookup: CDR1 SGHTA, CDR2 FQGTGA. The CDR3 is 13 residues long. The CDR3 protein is CASSPRIERTQYF. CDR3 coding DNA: TGTGCCAGCAGCCCGCGGATCGAGCGGACCCAGTACTTC.

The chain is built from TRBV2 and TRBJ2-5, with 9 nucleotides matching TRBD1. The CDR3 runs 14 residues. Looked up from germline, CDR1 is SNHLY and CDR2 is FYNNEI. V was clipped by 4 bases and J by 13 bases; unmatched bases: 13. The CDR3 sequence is CASSGKFRGTGWYF. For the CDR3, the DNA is TGTGCCAGCAGTGGAAAGTTCAGGGGGACAGGGTGGTACTTC.

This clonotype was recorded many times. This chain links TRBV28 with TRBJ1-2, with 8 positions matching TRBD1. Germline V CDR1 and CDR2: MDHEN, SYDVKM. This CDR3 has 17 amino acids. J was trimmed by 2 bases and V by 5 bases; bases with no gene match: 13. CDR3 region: CASSPSGQDKTNYGYTF. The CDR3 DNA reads TGTGCCAGCAGTCCCTCGGGACAGGACAAGACGAACTATGGCTACACCTTC.

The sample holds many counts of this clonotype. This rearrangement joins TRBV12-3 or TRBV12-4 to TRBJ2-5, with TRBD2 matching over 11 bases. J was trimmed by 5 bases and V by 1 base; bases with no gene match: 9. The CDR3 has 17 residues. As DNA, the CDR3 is TGTGCCAGCAGTTTAGTGTTAGCGGGAGGGCCTGGCGAGACCCAGTACTTC. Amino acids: CASSLVLAGGPGETQYF.

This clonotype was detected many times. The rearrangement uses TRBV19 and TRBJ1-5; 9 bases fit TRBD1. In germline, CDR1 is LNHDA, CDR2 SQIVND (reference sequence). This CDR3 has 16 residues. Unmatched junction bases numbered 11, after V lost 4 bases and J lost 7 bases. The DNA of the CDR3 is TGTGCCAGTAGTACGTCCCGGGACAGGGTATCCCAGCCCCAGCATTTT. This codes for CASSTSRDRVSQPQHF. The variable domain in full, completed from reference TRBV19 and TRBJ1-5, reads DGGITQSPKYLFRKEGQNVTLSCEQNLNHDAMYWYRQDPGQGLRLIYYSQIVNDFQKGDIAEGYSVSREKKESFPLTVTSAQKNPTAFYLCASSTSRDRVSQPQHFGDGTRLSIL.

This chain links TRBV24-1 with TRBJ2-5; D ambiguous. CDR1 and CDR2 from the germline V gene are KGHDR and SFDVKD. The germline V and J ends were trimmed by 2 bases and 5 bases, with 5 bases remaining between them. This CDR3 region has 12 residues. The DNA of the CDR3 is TGTGCCACCAGTGATTCGAGGGAGACCCAGTACTTC. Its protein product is CATSDSRETQYF.

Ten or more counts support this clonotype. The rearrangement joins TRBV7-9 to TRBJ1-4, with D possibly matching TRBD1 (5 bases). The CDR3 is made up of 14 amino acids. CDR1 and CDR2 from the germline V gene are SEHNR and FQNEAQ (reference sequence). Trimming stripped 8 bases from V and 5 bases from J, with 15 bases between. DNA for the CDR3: TGTGCCAGCGGCGGTTCAGGGCCCAATGAAAAACTGTTTTTT. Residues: CASGGSGPNEKLFF.

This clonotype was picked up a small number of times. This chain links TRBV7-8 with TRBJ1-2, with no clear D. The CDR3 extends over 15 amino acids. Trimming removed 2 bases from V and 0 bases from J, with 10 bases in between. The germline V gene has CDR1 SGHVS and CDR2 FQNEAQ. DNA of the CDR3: TGTGCCAGCAGCTTATTACCAGGCGCTAACTATGGCTACACCTTC. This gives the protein CASSLLPGANYGYTF. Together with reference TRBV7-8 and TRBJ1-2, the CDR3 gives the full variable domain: GAGVSQSPRYKVAKRGQDVALRCDPISGHVSLFWYQQALGQGPEFLTYFQNEAQLDKSGLPSDRFFAERPEGSVSTLKIQRTQQEDSAVYLCASSLLPGANYGYTFGSGTRLTVV.

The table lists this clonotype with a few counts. The CDR3 DNA reads as TGTGCCACTAAAACTTCCGGGACAGGAACTAATCAGCCCCAGCATTTT. The encoded protein is CATKTSGTGTNQPQHF. J is TRBJ1-5 and V is TRBV19; 8 bases are a match to TRBD1. This CDR3 is built from 16 residues. V trimming: 10 bases; J trimming: 4 bases; junction bases outside the gene matches: 15. In germline, CDR1 is LNHDA, CDR2 SQIVND (reference sequence).

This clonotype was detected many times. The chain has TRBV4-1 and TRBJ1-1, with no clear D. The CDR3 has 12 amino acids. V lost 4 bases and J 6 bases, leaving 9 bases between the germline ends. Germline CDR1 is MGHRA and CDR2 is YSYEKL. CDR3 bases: TGCGCCAGCAGCCTAGGGAGGGCTGAAGCTTTCTTT. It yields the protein CASSLGRAEAFF.

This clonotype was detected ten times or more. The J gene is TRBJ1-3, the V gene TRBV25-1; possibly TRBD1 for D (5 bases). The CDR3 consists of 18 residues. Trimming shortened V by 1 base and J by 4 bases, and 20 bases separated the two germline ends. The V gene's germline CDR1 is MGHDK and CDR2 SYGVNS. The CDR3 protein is CASSEWGDSGTEGNTIYF. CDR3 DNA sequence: TGTGCCAGCAGTGAATGGGGGGACTCGGGCACGGAAGGAAACACCATATATTTT.

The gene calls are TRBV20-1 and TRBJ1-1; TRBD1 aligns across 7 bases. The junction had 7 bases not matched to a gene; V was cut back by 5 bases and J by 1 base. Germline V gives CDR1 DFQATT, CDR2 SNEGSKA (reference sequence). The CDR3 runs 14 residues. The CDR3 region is CSAPTGTANTEAFF. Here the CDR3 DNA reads TGCAGTGCTCCAACCGGGACAGCGAACACTGAAGCTTTCTTT.

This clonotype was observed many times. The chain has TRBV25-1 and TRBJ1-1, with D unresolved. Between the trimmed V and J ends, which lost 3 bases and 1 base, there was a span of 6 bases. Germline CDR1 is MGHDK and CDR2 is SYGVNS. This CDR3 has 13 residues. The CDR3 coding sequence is TGTGCCAGCAGTGAGTACAAGAACACTGAAGCTTTCTTT. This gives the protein CASSEYKNTEAFF.

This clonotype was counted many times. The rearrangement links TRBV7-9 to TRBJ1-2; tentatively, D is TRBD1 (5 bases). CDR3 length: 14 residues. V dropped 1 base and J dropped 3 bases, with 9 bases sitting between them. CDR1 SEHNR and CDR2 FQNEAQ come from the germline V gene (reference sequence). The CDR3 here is CASSLETADYGYTF. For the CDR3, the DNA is TGTGCCAGCAGCTTAGAGACAGCGGACTATGGCTACACCTTC.

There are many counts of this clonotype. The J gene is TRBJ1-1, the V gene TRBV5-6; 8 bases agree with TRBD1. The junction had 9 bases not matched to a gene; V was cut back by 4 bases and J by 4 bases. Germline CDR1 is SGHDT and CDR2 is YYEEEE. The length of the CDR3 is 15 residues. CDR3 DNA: TGTGCCAGCAGCCAACTTTCTACAGGGGGCACTGAAGCTTTCTTT. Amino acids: CASSQLSTGGTEAFF.

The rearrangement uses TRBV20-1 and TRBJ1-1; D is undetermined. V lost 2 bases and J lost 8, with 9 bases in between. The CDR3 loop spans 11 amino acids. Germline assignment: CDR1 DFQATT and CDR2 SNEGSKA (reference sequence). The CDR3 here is CSARQAGEAFF. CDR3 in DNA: TGCAGTGCTAGACAAGCGGGAGAAGCTTTCTTT.

In DNA form, the CDR3 reads TGTGCCAGCAGCCCCCGTGGACAGGGGGTCTCTGGCTACACCTTC. Its translation is CASSPRGQGVSGYTF. This chain connects TRBV7-9 to TRBJ1-2, with 10 bases matching TRBD1. Germline lookup yields CDR1 SEHNR and CDR2 FQNEAQ (reference sequence). The length of the CDR3 is 15 residues. With V trimmed by 5 bases and J by 7 bases, 10 bases remained unmatched.

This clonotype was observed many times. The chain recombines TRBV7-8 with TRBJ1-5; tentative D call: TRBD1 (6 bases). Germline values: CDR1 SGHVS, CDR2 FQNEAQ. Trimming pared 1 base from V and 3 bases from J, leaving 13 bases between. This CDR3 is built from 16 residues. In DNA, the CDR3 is TGTGCCAGCAGCTTAGTGGGGGGGGCCCCCAATCAGCCCCAGCATTTT. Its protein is CASSLVGGAPNQPQHF.

CDR3 loop: CATPPLPESYEQYF. The CDR3 DNA is TGTGCCACCCCCCCCCTTCCCGAATCCTACGAGCAGTACTTC. The chain couples TRBV6-1 to TRBJ2-7; D unclear. Germline V lookup: CDR1 MNHNS, CDR2 SASEGT. This CDR3 has 14 residues. Trimming left V 10 bases short and J 1 base short, with 17 bases between.

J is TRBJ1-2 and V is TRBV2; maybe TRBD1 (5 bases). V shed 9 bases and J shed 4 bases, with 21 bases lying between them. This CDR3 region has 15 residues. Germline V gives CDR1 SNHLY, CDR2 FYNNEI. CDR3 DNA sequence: TGTGCCAGTGGGGAATTAACTCCGGGGGGCTATGGCTACACCTTC. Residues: CASGELTPGGYGYTF.

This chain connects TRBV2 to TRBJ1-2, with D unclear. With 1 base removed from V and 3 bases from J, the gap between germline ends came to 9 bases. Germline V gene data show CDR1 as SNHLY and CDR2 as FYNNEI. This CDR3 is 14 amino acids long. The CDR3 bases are TGTGCCAGCAGTGAAGACTGGGCCTACTATGGCTACACCTTC. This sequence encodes CASSEDWAYYGYTF.

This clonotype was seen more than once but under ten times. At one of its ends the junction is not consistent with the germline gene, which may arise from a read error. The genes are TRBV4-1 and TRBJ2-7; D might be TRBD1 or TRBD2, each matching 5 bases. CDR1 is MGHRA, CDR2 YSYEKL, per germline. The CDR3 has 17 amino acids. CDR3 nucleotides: TGCGCCAGCAGCCAAGTTTATGGGGGAACTACGGTGCGGAAGATGAACTTC. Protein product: CASSQVYGGTTVRKMNF.

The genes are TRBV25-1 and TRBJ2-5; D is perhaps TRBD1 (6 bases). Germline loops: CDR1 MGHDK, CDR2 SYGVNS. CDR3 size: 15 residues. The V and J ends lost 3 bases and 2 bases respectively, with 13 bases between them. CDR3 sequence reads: CASSDQDRHQETQYF. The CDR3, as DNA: TGTGCCAGCAGTGACCAAGACAGGCATCAAGAGACCCAGTACTTC.

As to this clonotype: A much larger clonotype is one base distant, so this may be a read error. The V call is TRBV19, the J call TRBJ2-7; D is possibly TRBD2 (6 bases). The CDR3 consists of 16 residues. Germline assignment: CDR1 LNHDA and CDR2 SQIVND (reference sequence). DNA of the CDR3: TGTGCCAGTAGTCTCCCCGTCGGGAGCCACCGGTACGGGCAGTACTTC. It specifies CASSLPVGSHRYGQYF.